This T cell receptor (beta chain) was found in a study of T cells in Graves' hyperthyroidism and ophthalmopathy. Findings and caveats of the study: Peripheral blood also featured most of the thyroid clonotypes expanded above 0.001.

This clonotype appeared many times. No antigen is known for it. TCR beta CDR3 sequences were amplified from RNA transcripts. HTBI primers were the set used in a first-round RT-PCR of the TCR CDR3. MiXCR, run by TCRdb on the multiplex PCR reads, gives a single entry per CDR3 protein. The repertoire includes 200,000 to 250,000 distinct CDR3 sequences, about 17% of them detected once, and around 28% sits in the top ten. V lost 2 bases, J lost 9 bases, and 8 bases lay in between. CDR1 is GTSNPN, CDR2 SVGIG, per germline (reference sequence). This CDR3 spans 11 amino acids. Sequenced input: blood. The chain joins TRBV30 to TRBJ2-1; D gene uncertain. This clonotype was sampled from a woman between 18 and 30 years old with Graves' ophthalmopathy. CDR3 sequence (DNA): TGTGCCTGGAGTAAGAACGGTGAGCAGTTCTTC. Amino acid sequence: CAWSKNGEQFF.